This passage covers 14 T cell receptor beta chains from one sample sequenced in a study of beta chain features in type 1 diabetes. Every isolated RNA sample was fully reverse transcribed, so sequencing captured expressed TCRB transcripts. Generated by immunoSEQ multiplex PCR, the TCRdb table keeps only in-frame clones and is missing some. The sample lists under 800,000 clones; less than 20% were seen once. The sequencing sample was made of naive CD4+ T cells from blood. These receptors all stem from a man younger than 35 in good health.

The chain couples TRBV27 to TRBJ1-1; 10 nucleotides align to TRBD1. The CDR3 totals 18 residues. The J segment lost 4 bases and the V segment lost 6 bases, leaving 17 bases of the junction unmatched. Germline loops: CDR1 MNHEY, CDR2 SMNVEV (reference sequence). The CDR3 nucleotides are TGTGCCAGCAGCCCACATTTGGGACAGGGGCTATGGGGCACTGAAGCTTTCTTT. This gives the protein CASSPHLGQGLWGTEAFF.

The chain carries TRBV29-1 and TRBJ2-5; D gene ambiguous. This CDR3 is built from 12 residues. Between the trimmed V and J ends, which lost 1 base and 0 bases, there was a span of 3 bases. CDR1 SQVTM and CDR2 ANQGSEA come from the germline V gene. This CDR3 is CSVEAYQETQYF. CDR3 bases: TGCAGCGTTGAAGCGTACCAAGAGACCCAGTACTTC.

Worth noting for this clone: This sample also contains other DNA sequences that code for the same CDR3. The chain recombines TRBV7-2 with TRBJ2-7; 9 bases agree with TRBD1. V shed 3 bases, J shed 2 bases, and the junction held 2 bases outside the gene matches. This CDR3 contains 14 residues. CDR1 is SGHTA and CDR2 is FQGNSA in the germline V gene. The CDR3 region is CASSFRDRAYEQYF. For the CDR3, the DNA is TGTGCCAGCAGCTTCCGGGACAGGGCCTACGAGCAGTACTTC.

This clone was seen only a few times. The chain combines TRBV30 with TRBJ1-5; D possibly corresponds to TRBD1 (5 bases). The V end was cut by 0 bases, the J end by 2 bases, with 14 bases between. Germline V gives CDR1 GTSNPN, CDR2 SVGIG (reference sequence). This CDR3 contains 16 residues. CDR3 residues: CAWSVTRARGNQPQHF. The CDR3 region has the DNA TGTGCCTGGAGTGTAACCAGGGCGAGGGGCAATCAGCCCCAGCATTTT. Filled out from reference TRBV30 and TRBJ1-5, the complete variable domain reads SQTIHQWPATLVQPVGSPLSLECTVEGTSNPNLYWYRQAAGRGLQLLFYSVGIGQISSEVPQNLSASRPQDRQFILSSKKLLLSDSGFYLCAWSVTRARGNQPQHFGDGTRLSIL.

V usage is TRBV6-1 and J usage is TRBJ1-2; TRBD1 is a possible D gene (6 bases). V was shortened by 4 bases and J by 0 bases, with 12 bases between the two germline ends. There are 15 residues in the CDR3. Germline CDR1 and CDR2: MNHNS and SASEGT. In DNA form, the CDR3 reads TGTGCCAGCAGTGGACAGACAGGAGCTAACTATGGCTACACCTTC. It yields the protein CASSGQTGANYGYTF.

This clone was detected only a few times. J is TRBJ2-4 and V is TRBV9, with D perhaps given as TRBD1 or TRBD2 (5 bases each). The CDR3 runs 17 residues. CDR1 SGDLS and CDR2 YYNGEE come from the germline V gene. V lost 0 bases to trimming and J lost 1 base, with 14 bases between them. This chain's CDR3 is CASSVEGQGEAKNIQYF. DNA for the CDR3: TGTGCCAGCAGCGTAGAGGGGCAGGGAGAGGCCAAAAACATTCAGTACTTC.

CDR3 residues: CASSGPGQRTDTQYF. For the CDR3, the DNA is TGTGCCAGCAGTGGGCCGGGACAAAGAACAGATACGCAGTATTTT. The chain carries TRBV2 and TRBJ2-3; D may be TRBD1 (6 bases). The CDR3 has 15 amino acids. The V gene's germline CDR1 is SNHLY and CDR2 FYNNEI. Trimming took off 4 bases at V and 3 bases at J, with 14 bases between the two ends.

This chain uses TRBV28 with TRBJ2-7; possibly TRBD1 for D (6 bases). The CDR3 has 14 amino acids. CDR1 MDHEN and CDR2 SYDVKM come from the germline V gene. V was shortened by 7 bases and J by 7 bases, with 20 bases between the two germline ends. The CDR3 here is CASIQGSLLREQYF. As DNA, the CDR3 is TGTGCCAGCATCCAGGGGTCCCTTCTCCGGGAGCAGTACTTC.

The J gene is TRBJ2-1, the V gene TRBV7-8, with 8 bases fitting TRBD1. This CDR3 is 15 amino acids long. V shed 5 bases, J shed 5 bases, and the junction held 8 bases outside the gene matches. Germline V CDR1 and CDR2: SGHVS, FQNEAQ. This CDR3 is CASSTRTGSDNEQFF. CDR3 DNA sequence: TGTGCCAGCAGCACCCGGACAGGGTCGGACAATGAGCAGTTCTTC. Based on the CDR3 plus reference TRBV7-8 and TRBJ2-1, the full variable domain is GAGVSQSPRYKVAKRGQDVALRCDPISGHVSLFWYQQALGQGPEFLTYFQNEAQLDKSGLPSDRFFAERPEGSVSTLKIQRTQQEDSAVYLCASSTRTGSDNEQFFGPGTRLTVL.

There are a few counts of this clone. The chain is built from TRBV5-4 and TRBJ1-2; no clear D gene. Germline-derived CDR1 and CDR2 are SGHNT and YYREEE (reference sequence). The CDR3 contains 13 residues. Deletions cut 4 bases from V and 3 bases from J, with 10 bases between. For the CDR3, the DNA is TGTGCCAGCAGCCCGATGATGGACTATGGCTACACCTTC. This sequence encodes CASSPMMDYGYTF.

This clone was counted only a few times. The CDR3 reads CATSRPGQGSTEAFF. CDR3 bases: TGTGCCACCAGCAGACCCGGACAGGGTTCCACTGAAGCTTTCTTT. The J gene is TRBJ1-1, the V gene TRBV15; 8 bases align to TRBD1. The CDR3 runs 15 residues. CDR1 is LNHNV, CDR2 YYDKDF, per germline (reference sequence). V lost 2 bases, J lost 4 bases, and 6 bases stayed unmatched.

The V gene is TRBV14, the J gene TRBJ1-1, with TRBD1 as a possible D gene (5 bases). The ends were cut back, 3 bases at V and 0 bases at J, with 17 bases in the middle. CDR3 length: 17 amino acids. In germline, CDR1 is SGHDN, CDR2 FVKESK. The DNA for the CDR3 is TGTGCCAGCAGCCAGAAATTTAGGACAATTATGAACACTGAAGCTTTCTTT. Amino acid sequence: CASSQKFRTIMNTEAFF.

V gene TRBV6-6 combines with J gene TRBJ1-1, with TRBD1 matching over 7 bases. Germline assignment: CDR1 MNHNY and CDR2 SVGAGI (reference sequence). Unmatched junction bases numbered 11, after V lost 5 bases and J lost 5 bases. This CDR3 region has 15 residues. Here the CDR3 reads CASSPRQGGRTEAFF. The CDR3 DNA sequence: TGTGCCAGCAGTCCTCGACAGGGAGGGCGAACTGAAGCTTTCTTT.

This clone was found a few times. V gene TRBV15 combines with J gene TRBJ2-7, with 13 bases that match TRBD2. The CDR3 totals 18 residues. CDR1 LNHNV and CDR2 YYDKDF come from the germline V gene (reference sequence). After removal of 1 base from V and 1 base from J, the junction contained 7 bases not matched to a gene. This CDR3 is CATSRVGGLAGVSYEQYF. The CDR3 bases are TGTGCCACCAGCAGAGTCGGCGGACTAGCGGGGGTTTCCTACGAGCAGTACTTC. Filled out from reference TRBV15 and TRBJ2-7, the complete variable domain reads DAMVIQNPRYQVTQFGKPVTLSCSQTLNHNVMYWYQQKSSQAPKLLFHYYDKDFNNEADTPDNFQSRRPNTSFCFLDIRSPGLGDTAMYLCATSRVGGLAGVSYEQYFGPGTRLTVT.